A single sample is the source of the 23 T cell receptor beta chains below, sequenced in a study of cytomegalovirus exposure and HLA in healthy donors (dated by TCRdb to 2016 to 2017). The library came from the immunoSEQ multiplex PCR assay. A mixture of 60 forward primers for TCR Vbeta segments and 13 reverse primers for TCR Jbeta segments was used in the multiplex PCR. This is the immuneACCESS table as TCRdb keeps it, with only in-frame sequences that have V and J called. A part of the clones is gone; compared with another copy, unresolved V genes explain less than half, and the rest is unexplained. This sample is represented by about 180,000 clones; roughly 82% of them were singletons. In total, the top ten clones hold 1.5% of the sample. Sequencing was performed on PBMCs. These receptors originate from a man in his forties in good health and CMV-seronegative.

The chain combines TRBV7-3 with TRBJ2-6, with D maybe TRBD2 (6 bases). V shed 2 bases and J shed 4 bases, with 9 bases lying between them. The CDR3 sequence is 15 residues long. Germline loops: CDR1 SGHTA, CDR2 FQGTGA. CDR3 sequence reads: CASSLGEAGANVLTF. Written as DNA, the CDR3 is TGTGCCAGCAGCTTAGGGGAGGCCGGGGCCAACGTCCTGACTTTC. Full variable domain (outside the CDR3, taken from reference TRBV7-3 and TRBJ2-6): GAGVSQTPSNKVTEKGKYVELRCDPISGHTALYWYRQSLGQGPEFLIYFQGTGAADDSGLPNDRFFAVRPEGSVSTLKIQRTERGDSAVYLCASSLGEAGANVLTFGAGSRLTVL.

The chain carries TRBV4-1 and TRBJ1-2; D perhaps matches TRBD1 (5 bases). The CDR3 is 15 amino acids. V lost 1 base, J lost 4 bases, and 13 bases lay in between. Germline V gene lookup returns CDR1 MGHRA and CDR2 YSYEKL. In nucleotides, the CDR3 is TGCGCCAGCAGCCAAGCGCAGGGTTTGAGCTATGGCTACACCTTC. Its protein is CASSQAQGLSYGYTF.

The chain is built from TRBV6-5 and TRBJ1-1, with D maybe TRBD1 (5 bases). Trimming cost V 6 bases and J 7 bases, with 12 bases left between them. The CDR3 is 12 residues long. The germline gives CDR1 MNHEY, CDR2 SVGAGI. DNA of the CDR3: TGTGCCAGCAGCCTACGGGGGGGTGAAGCTTTCTTT. It is translated as CASSLRGGEAFF.

V and J are TRBV7-8 and TRBJ1-2, with 7 bases fitting TRBD1. V lost 1 base, J lost 11 bases, and 7 bases stayed unmatched. Germline V gene lookup returns CDR1 SGHVS and CDR2 FQNEAQ. The CDR3 spans 13 residues. The CDR3 DNA follows: TGTGCCAGCAGCTTAGTGGGGACAGCAAATTACACCTTC. Protein sequence: CASSLVGTANYTF.

The CDR3 DNA sequence: TGTGCCAGCAGCGTAGAGGGGGCAGCTAGCACTGAAGCTTTCTTT. Translation gives CASSVEGAASTEAFF. The chain combines TRBV9 with TRBJ1-1; 7 bases are shared with TRBD1. This CDR3 has 15 residues. V was pared by 0 bases and J by 4 bases, with 6 bases of the junction left unmatched. Germline V CDR1 and CDR2: SGDLS, YYNGEE. Full variable domain (missing parts from reference TRBV9 and TRBJ1-1): DSGVTQTPKHLITATGQRVTLRCSPRSGDLSVYWYQQSLDQGLQFLIQYYNGEERAKGNILERFSAQQFPDLHSELNLSSLELGDSALYFCASSVEGAASTEAFFGQGTRLTVV.

The V call is TRBV2, the J call TRBJ1-1, with D tentatively TRBD1 (6 bases). Trimming pared 8 bases from V and 11 bases from J, leaving 18 bases between. CDR3 length: 12 amino acids. Germline values: CDR1 SNHLY, CDR2 FYNNEI. The CDR3 sequence is CASGGGRIGAFF. CDR3 coding DNA: TGTGCCAGCGGGGGCGGGCGAATCGGGGCTTTCTTT.

This chain uses TRBV9 with TRBJ2-1, with 8 bases identical to TRBD2. The germline V gene has CDR1 SGDLS and CDR2 YYNGEE. With 0 bases clipped from V and 8 bases from J, the junction kept 7 bases outside the gene matches. This CDR3 has 15 amino acids. CDR3: CASSVDGGGPYEQFF. The CDR3 bases are TGTGCCAGCAGCGTAGACGGGGGGGGCCCGTATGAGCAGTTCTTC.

The chain links TRBV7-9 to TRBJ1-5; possible D gene TRBD1, 6 bases. V shed 5 bases and J shed 1 base, with 12 bases lying between them. This CDR3 spans 15 amino acids. CDR1 is SEHNR and CDR2 is FQNEAQ in the germline V gene (reference sequence). The CDR3 sequence: CASSPQGSSNQPQHF. The CDR3 region has the DNA TGTGCCAGCAGCCCACAGGGCTCCAGCAATCAGCCCCAGCATTTT.

The V and J genes are TRBV5-1 and TRBJ2-7; TRBD1 matches at 10 bases. This CDR3 region has 14 residues. The germline CDR1 and CDR2 sequences are SGHRS and YFSETQ. V gave up 0 bases and J gave up 5 bases; unmatched junction bases: 2. DNA of the CDR3: TGCGCCAGCAGCTTGGTTGGGACAGGGGACGAGCAGTACTTC. It is translated as CASSLVGTGDEQYF.

This sequence joins TRBV6-4 and TRBJ2-1; 7 positions match TRBD2. V dropped 4 bases and J dropped 14; count of bases not matched to a gene: 11. The germline V gene encodes CDR1 MRHNA and CDR2 SNTAGT. This CDR3 has 13 residues. The CDR3 sequence: CASSGPPGTTKFF. The CDR3 DNA follows: TGTGCCAGCAGTGGCCCCCCCGGGACTACGAAGTTCTTC.

The CDR3 DNA reads TGTGCCAGCAGTGAATTTTCGCGGAGCTCCTACAATGAGCAGTTCTTC. Encoded protein: CASSEFSRSSYNEQFF. The rearrangement links TRBV25-1 to TRBJ2-1; no firm D call. CDR1 and CDR2 (germline): MGHDK, SYGVNS. The CDR3 spans 16 residues. V dropped 1 base and J dropped 0 bases, with 10 bases sitting between them.

The chain carries TRBV29-1 and TRBJ2-2; D call uncertain. This CDR3 contains 15 residues. V lost 2 bases and J 5 bases, leaving 15 bases between the germline ends. Germline V gene sequence: CDR1 SQVTM, CDR2 ANQGSEA. The CDR3 sequence is CSVENFLSGTGELFF. The CDR3 coding sequence is TGCAGCGTTGAAAACTTCCTGAGTGGTACCGGGGAGCTGTTTTTT.

This rearrangement joins TRBV28 to TRBJ1-4; 7 bases are shared with TRBD1. J gave up 1 base and V 10 bases, and 9 bases lay outside the gene matches. The germline V gene encodes CDR1 MDHEN and CDR2 SYDVKM. This CDR3 has 15 amino acids. In nucleotides, the CDR3 is TGTGCCAAGGCGGGGACAGCGATAACTAATGAAAAACTGTTTTTT. It yields the protein CAKAGTAITNEKLFF.

This chain uses TRBV15 with TRBJ1-1; 7 bases map to TRBD1. The CDR3 loop spans 15 amino acids. CDR1 and CDR2 (germline): LNHNV, YYDKDF (reference sequence). The V gene end was trimmed by 5 bases and the J gene end by 1 base; junction bases not matched to a gene: 7. Here the CDR3 DNA reads TGTGCCACCAGCGGGGTAGGGACAGCGAACACTGAAGCTTTCTTT. Its translation is CATSGVGTANTEAFF.

The V call is TRBV2, the J call TRBJ2-2; D is possibly TRBD1 (5 bases). In germline, CDR1 is SNHLY, CDR2 FYNNEI. Trimming stripped 5 bases from V and 4 bases from J, with 11 bases between. This CDR3 is built from 14 residues. CDR3 loop: CASSQGRVTGELFF. The CDR3 region has the DNA TGTGCCAGCAGTCAGGGCCGAGTCACCGGGGAGCTGTTTTTT.

The V and J genes are TRBV10-1 and TRBJ2-2; D is uncertain. The length of the CDR3 is 14 residues. Germline V CDR1 and CDR2: WNHNN, SYGVQD (reference sequence). Trimming pared 3 bases from V and 3 bases from J, leaving 8 bases between. CDR3 loop: CASSDYGDTGELFF. The CDR3, as DNA: TGCGCCAGCAGTGATTACGGTGACACCGGGGAGCTGTTTTTT.

V and J are TRBV10-3 and TRBJ1-1, with 10 bases fitting TRBD1. Germline lookup yields CDR1 ENHRY and CDR2 SYGVKD. J was trimmed by 4 bases and V by 7 bases; bases with no gene match: 6. This CDR3 contains 14 residues. The CDR3, as DNA: TGTGCCATCACCGGGACAGGGGTAGGCACTGAAGCTTTCTTT. Residues: CAITGTGVGTEAFF.

The genes are TRBV9 and TRBJ2-7, with D perhaps matching TRBD2 (5 bases). Germline loops: CDR1 SGDLS, CDR2 YYNGEE. The CDR3 has 14 residues. V lost 0 bases, J lost 6 bases, and 13 bases lay in between. CDR3 nucleotide sequence: TGTGCCAGCAGCGTAGGAGGGCAGACGCGCGAGCAGTACTTC. Translation gives CASSVGGQTREQYF.

CDR3 DNA sequence: TGTGCCAGCAACTTGGAGGGGTATAGCAATCAGCCCCAGCATTTT. Its translation is CASNLEGYSNQPQHF. The chain links TRBV6-1 to TRBJ1-5; perhaps TRBD1 as D (5 bases). CDR3 length equals 15 residues. The germline V and J ends were trimmed by 7 bases and 0 bases, with 13 bases remaining between them. Germline V gene data show CDR1 as MNHNS and CDR2 as SASEGT.

This clone was seen just once. The genes are TRBV27 and TRBJ2-4; 7 positions agree with TRBD1. J was trimmed by 8 bases and V by 0 bases; bases with no gene match: 4. Germline CDR1 is MNHEY and CDR2 is SMNVEV (reference sequence). The CDR3 runs 14 residues. The CDR3 DNA is TGTGCCAGCAGTTTATCGAGGCAGGGGGACATTCAGTACTTC. Its protein is CASSLSRQGDIQYF.

The chain has TRBV18 and TRBJ1-4; TRBD1 might be the D (6 bases). The V end lost 3 bases, the J end lost 2 bases, and 10 bases lay between the germline ends. In germline, CDR1 is KGHSH, CDR2 LQKENI. CDR3 size: 15 residues. CDR3: CASSPTQGTNEKLFF. The CDR3 DNA reads TGTGCCAGCTCACCCACACAGGGCACTAATGAAAAACTGTTTTTT.

The chain carries TRBV6-1 and TRBJ2-7, with D possibly TRBD1 on 5 matching bases. This CDR3 is built from 12 residues. V shed 2 bases and J shed 7 bases, with 9 bases lying between them. Looked up from germline, CDR1 is MNHNS and CDR2 is SASEGT. In nucleotides, the CDR3 is TGTGCCAGCAGTGAATCAAAGGGGGAGCAGTACTTC. This codes for CASSESKGEQYF.

CDR3 sequence (DNA): TGCAGCGTTGAGGGCCTGAGCTCTGGAAACACCATATATTTT. Residues: CSVEGLSSGNTIYF. The chain is built from TRBV29-1 and TRBJ1-3; D is undetermined. The CDR3 covers 14 residues. Trimming pared 3 bases from V and 0 bases from J, leaving 9 bases between. In germline, CDR1 is SQVTM, CDR2 ANQGSEA. The entire variable domain, with the rest obtained from reference TRBV29-1 and TRBJ1-3, is as follows: SAVISQKPSRDICQRGTSLTIQCQVDSQVTMMFWYRQQPGQSLTLIATANQGSEATYESGFVIDKFPISRPNLTFSTLTVSNMSPEDSSIYLCSVEGLSSGNTIYFGEGSWLTVV.